A single T cell receptor (beta chain) is shown here with its context. Its antigen is as yet unknown. This CDR3 has 13 residues. CDR1 and CDR2 (germline): SQVTM, ANQGSEA. The V end was cut by 8 bases, the J end by 7 bases, with 17 bases between. The entry originates in a study of human T cells and chemical hapten exposure. The overall study: Patches with 0.01% DPC went on the upper back, and the tests were read at 6 days. Overall study findings and caveats: Controls formed significantly fewer large CDR3 similarity clusters than expanded TCRs did. PT1 expanded TCR numbers tracked positively with patch test score. Having alopecia, donors may respond immunologically unlike healthy people.

The time point was: patch test 1, 2 weeks after DPC sensitization. Noted treatment: therapeutic diphenylcyclopropenone sensitization with weekly scalp DPC. TCRdb itself ran the RACE reads through MiXCR, one entry per CDR3 protein. Among approximately 60,000 distinct CDR3 sequences listed, 7.5% to 10% were seen once. The material sequenced was whole blood, taken in connection with sensitization to the hapten diphenylcyclopropenone (DPC). This clonotype was sampled from a woman in her 40s with alopecia areata. Some clones in this sample may be carry-over from other donors' samples. This sequence joins TRBV29-1 and TRBJ2-2; a weak D match, TRBD1 (5 bases). This chain's CDR3 is CSFQSSGNGELFF. In DNA form, the CDR3 reads TGCAGCTTCCAAAGTTCAGGGAACGGGGAGCTGTTTTTT.